This T cell receptor (beta chain) stems from a study of CD8+CD57+ T cells in acquired aplastic anemia. Genomic DNA constituted the template upon which TCR beta VDJ and CDR3 profiling was performed. TCRdb reprocessed the reads via MiXCR and lists one record per CDR3 protein. Seen here are some 200,000 distinct CDR3 sequences, roughly 33% observed once, and the top ten hold 1% to 1.3%. The germline V gene encodes CDR1 MNHEY and CDR2 SVGAGI. Trimming removed 1 base at V and 1 base at J, with 10 bases between. The CDR3 has 15 residues. This clonotype was seen a handful of times. Sequencing was performed on sorted CD4+, CD8+, or CD8+CD57+ T cells (not recorded which) from PBMCs. The chain carries TRBV6-5 and TRBJ1-1, with D possibly being TRBD1 (6 bases). This receptor was taken from a human donor in good health, serving as a control. CDR3 coding DNA: TGTGCCAGCAGTTACTTAAAACAGGGGAACACTGAAGCTTTCTTT. This codes for CASSYLKQGNTEAFF.